This T cell receptor beta chain was documented in a study of blood T cell repertoires in COVID-19. Study information: Both acute and convalescent COVID-19 samples were obtained from the United States, Italy and Spain. From T cells, B-cell-depleted T cells, or PBMCs came the material, which was cDNA or gDNA.

CDR1 and CDR2 from the germline V gene are SNHLY and FYNNEI. The CDR3 covers 18 residues. Trimming shortened V by 1 base and J by 6 bases, and 21 bases separated the two germline ends. Seattle patients were enrolled during active infection and followed longitudinally. Profiling relied on immunoSEQ multiplex PCR, and the TCRdb table lists in-frame clones only, not all of them. Among more than 60,000 clones, 75% to 90% were seen once, and the ten largest hold under 6.5%. The source of this sequence is a man older than 75 with COVID-19, enrolled during active disease. This sequence joins TRBV2 and TRBJ1-4; the D is unclear. What was sequenced was peripheral blood. The CDR3, as DNA: TGTGCCAGCAGTGAAGGCCGATCCCCTTCCTTATTAGATGAAAAACTGTTTTTT. This codes for CASSEGRSPSLLDEKLFF.